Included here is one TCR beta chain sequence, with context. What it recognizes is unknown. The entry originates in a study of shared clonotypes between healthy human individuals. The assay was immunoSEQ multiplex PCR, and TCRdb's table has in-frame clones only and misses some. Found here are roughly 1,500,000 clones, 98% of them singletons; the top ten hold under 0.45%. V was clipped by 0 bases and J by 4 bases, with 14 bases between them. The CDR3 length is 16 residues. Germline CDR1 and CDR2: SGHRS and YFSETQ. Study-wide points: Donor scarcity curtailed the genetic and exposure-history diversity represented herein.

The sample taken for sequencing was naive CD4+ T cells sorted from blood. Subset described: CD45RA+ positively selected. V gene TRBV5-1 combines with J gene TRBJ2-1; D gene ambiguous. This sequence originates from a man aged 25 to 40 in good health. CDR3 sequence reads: CASSLGLDLGYNEQFF. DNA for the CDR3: TGCGCCAGCAGCTTGGGATTAGATTTAGGATACAATGAGCAGTTCTTC.